This is a list of T cell receptor beta chains from one sample in a study of tumor and adjacent non-tumor tissue in lung cancer. TCRdb analysed the multiplex PCR reads with MiXCR anew, one entry per CDR3 protein. This sample has 60,000 to 95,000 distinct CDR3 sequences, with around 74% found just once. The sample comprised lung tumor tissue. These receptors were collected from a woman aged 45-65 years with non-small cell lung cancer. CDR3s include the opening cysteine and the closing phenylalanine or tryptophan. D genes are given only for firm matches. Rows may omit the clone size; those that give it use once, few, many or a size class.

d_gene	abundance	j_gene	len	v_gene	CDR3nt	CDR3aa
-	-	TRBJ2-4	16	TRBV4-1	TGCGCCAGCAGCCAAGATGGGGCTGTAGCCAAAAACATTCAGTATTTC	CASSQDGAVAKNIQYF
-	-	TRBJ2-3	18	TRBV12-3/TRBV12-4	TGTGCCAGTAGTTCGAGAGATCTGGTCCTGCGGGGCGCAGATACGCAGTATTTT	CASSSRDLVLRGADTQYF
-	-	TRBJ1-5	15	TRBV4-2	TGTGCCAGCAGCCAAGACCCCACTAGCAATCAATCCCAGCATTTT	CASSQDPTSNQSQHF
TRBD2	-	TRBJ2-7	17	TRBV12-3/TRBV12-4	TGTGCCAGCAGTTCCCAGGCGGGACTAGCGGGAGGGTACGAGCGGTTCTTC	CASSSQAGLAGGYERFF
TRBD2	-	TRBJ2-1	17	TRBV4-2	TGTGCCACCAGCCGAGAGGCTGAGCGGGAGGGCGACAATGAGCGGTTCTTC	CATSREAEREGDNERFF
TRBD1	-	TRBJ2-7	15	TRBV11-2	TGTGCCAGCGGCACCGGGACAGGGTGCACTTACGAGCAGTACTTC	CASGTGTGCTYEQYF
-	many	TRBJ2-7	14	TRBV11-2	TGTGCCAGCAGCTTAGGGGGCCTCTCCTACGAGCAGTACTTC	CASSLGGLSYEQYF
-	-	TRBJ2-7	14	TRBV6-5	TGTGTCAGCAGTTACAATCGGAGGGCACACGAGCACTACTTC	CVSSYNRRAHEHYF
TRBD1	many	TRBJ1-2	14	TRBV5-6	TGTGCCAGCAGCTTTGGGACAGGGGGGTATGGCTACACCTTC	CASSFGTGGYGYTF
-	-	TRBJ2-3	14	TRBV6-2/TRBV6-3	TGTGCCGGCAGCATGGACAGTGTAACAAATACGCAGTATTTT	CAGSMDSVTNTQYF
TRBD2	-	TRBJ2-1	15	TRBV19	TGTGCCAGTAGTAGACTAGCGGGAGCCTACAATGAGCGGCTCTTC	CASSRLAGAYNERLF
TRBD2	-	TRBJ2-5	15	TRBV5-1	TGCGCCAGCAGCTCGGGACTATATGGGAAAGAGACCCAGTACTTC	CASSSGLYGKETQYF
TRBD2	many	TRBJ2-7	13	TRBV20-1	TGCAGTGCCTGGACTAGCGGGAGCTACGAGCAGTACTTC	CSAWTSGSYEQYF
-	many	TRBJ2-5	15	TRBV5-6	TGTGCCAGCATCTTCAACCGAAACCTCCAAGAGACCCAGTACTTC	CASIFNRNLQETQYF
TRBD1	few	TRBJ2-4	14	TRBV18	TGTGCCAGCTCAATTCCCGGGACAGGAAACATTCAGTACTTC	CASSIPGTGNIQYF
TRBD1	few	TRBJ2-7	13	TRBV6-2/TRBV6-3	TGTGCCAGCAGTTGGGACAGCTGGTACGAGCAGAATTTC	CASSWDSWYEQNF
TRBD1	many	TRBJ2-2	15	TRBV13	TGTGCCAGCAGGGGGACAGGAGGGGACACCGGGGAGCTGTTTTTT	CASRGTGGDTGELFF
-	-	TRBJ2-7	14	TRBV11-2	TGTGCCAGCAGCCTGACGGACACTGCCTACAGGCATTGCTTC	CASSLTDTAYRHCF
-	few	TRBJ2-1	16	TRBV5-1	TGCGCCAGCAGCTCGGAGTACGGAGTTAGCGAAAATGAGCAGTTCTTC	CASSSEYGVSENEQFF
-	-	TRBJ2-7	14	TRBV6-5	TGTGCCAGTAGTCTATACGACAGCTCCTACGAGCACTACTTC	CASSLYDSSYEHYF
-	large	TRBJ2-1	15	TRBV29-1	TGCAGCGTTGAACTGTCCGGGAGCTCCTACAATGAGCAGTTCTTC	CSVELSGSSYNEQFF
-	few	TRBJ2-1	14	TRBV11-2	TGTGCTAGCAGCTTTGGCAATGCCGACAAAGAGCAGTTCTTC	CASSFGNADKEQFF
-	-	TRBJ1-1	13	TRBV12-3/TRBV12-4	TGTACCAGCCTACTTAGGGGAGCCATTGAAGCTTTCTTT	CTSLLRGAIEAFF
-	many	TRBJ1-4	14	TRBV11-2	TGTGCCAGCAGCCCGACCTCAGCTAATGAAAAACTGTTTTTT	CASSPTSANEKLFF
-	-	TRBJ1-6	17	TRBV30	TGTGCCTGGAGTCCGCCGACATGGGGCTCCTATAATTCACCCCTCTACTTT	CAWSPPTWGSYNSPLYF
-	-	TRBJ2-1	13	TRBV6-1	TGTGCCAGCAGTGGGGGGAGAAGCAATGAGCAGTTCTTC	CASSGGRSNEQFF
-	-	TRBJ2-5	12	TRBV11-1	TGTGCCAGCATCTCGACGGGACAAGGCCACTACTTC	CASISTGQGHYF
TRBD2	-	TRBJ2-7	15	TRBV6-2/TRBV6-3	TGTGCCAGGAGTTACCCGGCGGGAGTCCCCTACGAGCAGTACTTC	CARSYPAGVPYEQYF
-	many	TRBJ2-7	17	TRBV5-4	TGTGCCAGCAGCTTTTCCCCCCTTGTAGCGCCGTACTACGAGCAGTACTTC	CASSFSPLVAPYYEQYF
TRBD2	-	TRBJ2-2	14	TRBV20-1	TGCGGATTACAACTAGCGGGACACACCGGGGAGCTGTTTTTT	CGLQLAGHTGELFF
-	-	TRBJ2-1	16	TRBV5-1	TGCGCCAGCAGCCCATTTTTCGACAGAGCATACATTGAGCAGTTCTTC	CASSPFFDRAYIEQFF
-	many	TRBJ1-5	15	TRBV20-1	TGCAGTGCTAAAACTTTGGGGGACCCTTATCAGCCCCAGCATTTT	CSAKTLGDPYQPQHF
-	-	TRBJ2-2	14	TRBV6-2/TRBV6-3	TGTGCCAGCAGCTCCATAGCGGACACCGGGGAGCTGTTTTTT	CASSSIADTGELFF
-	-	TRBJ1-1	13	TRBV20-1	TGCAGTGCTAGGGCGACAGTATGCTCTGAAGCCTTCTTT	CSARATVCSEAFF
TRBD1	few	TRBJ1-1	14	TRBV6-2/TRBV6-3	TGTACCAGCAGATCGACAGGGATGAACACTGAAGCTTTTTTT	CTSRSTGMNTEAFF
-	-	TRBJ2-7	16	TRBV19	TGTGCCACTAGTACTGACCGGGTTGCAGGGATCTACGAGCAATACTTC	CATSTDRVAGIYEQYF
TRBD2	-	TRBJ2-5	16	TRBV13	TGTGTCAGCAGCCTAGGACTAGCGGGGCCACAAAAGACCCAGTACTTC	CVSSLGLAGPQKTQYF
-	many	TRBJ2-3	14	TRBV20-1	TGCAGTGCTGCGCGGACACTCCTAGGGGATACGCAGTATTTT	CSAARTLLGDTQYF
-	-	TRBJ2-5	14	TRBV9	TGTGCCAGCAGCGTCTCCCAGGGTAGAGGGACCCAGTACTTC	CASSVSQGRGTQYF
-	-	TRBJ2-2	14	TRBV29-1	TGCAGCGCATTGGGACCTGCGAACACCGGGAAACTGTTTTTT	CSALGPANTGKLFF